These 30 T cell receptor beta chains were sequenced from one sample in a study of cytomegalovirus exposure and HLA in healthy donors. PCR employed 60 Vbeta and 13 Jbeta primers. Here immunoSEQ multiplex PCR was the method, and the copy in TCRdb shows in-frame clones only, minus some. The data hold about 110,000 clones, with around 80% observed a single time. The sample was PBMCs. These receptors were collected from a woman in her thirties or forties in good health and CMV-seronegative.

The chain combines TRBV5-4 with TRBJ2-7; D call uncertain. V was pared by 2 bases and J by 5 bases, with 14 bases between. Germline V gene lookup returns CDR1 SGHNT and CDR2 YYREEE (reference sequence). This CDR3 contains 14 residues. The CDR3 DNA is TGTGCCAGCAGCTTAGGCGGCCCACTCGACGAGCAGTACTTC. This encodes CASSLGGPLDEQYF.

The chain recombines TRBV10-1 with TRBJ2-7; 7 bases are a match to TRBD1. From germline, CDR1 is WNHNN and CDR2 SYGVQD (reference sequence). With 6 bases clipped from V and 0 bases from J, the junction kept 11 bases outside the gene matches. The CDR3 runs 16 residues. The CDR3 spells CASRRTGFLISYEQYF. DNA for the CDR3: TGCGCCAGCAGGCGGACAGGCTTTCTTATCTCCTACGAGCAGTACTTC.

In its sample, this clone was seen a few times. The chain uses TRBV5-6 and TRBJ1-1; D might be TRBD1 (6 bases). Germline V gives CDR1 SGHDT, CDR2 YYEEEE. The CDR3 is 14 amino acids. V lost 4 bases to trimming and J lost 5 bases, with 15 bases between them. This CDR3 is CASSAPQGWTEAFF. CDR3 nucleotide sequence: TGTGCCAGCAGCGCGCCACAGGGATGGACTGAAGCTTTCTTT.

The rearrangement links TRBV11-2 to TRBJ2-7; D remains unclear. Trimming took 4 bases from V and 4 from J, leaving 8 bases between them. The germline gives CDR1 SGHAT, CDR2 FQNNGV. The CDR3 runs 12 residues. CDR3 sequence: CASSSLRYEQYF. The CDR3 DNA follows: TGTGCCAGCAGCTCTTTGAGGTACGAGCAGTACTTC.

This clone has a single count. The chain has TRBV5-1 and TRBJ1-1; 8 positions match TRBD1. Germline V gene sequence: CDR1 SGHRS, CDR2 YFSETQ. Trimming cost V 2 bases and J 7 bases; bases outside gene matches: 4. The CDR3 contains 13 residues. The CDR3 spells CASSFDGTGEAFF. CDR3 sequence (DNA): TGCGCCAGCAGCTTCGACGGGACAGGTGAAGCTTTCTTT.

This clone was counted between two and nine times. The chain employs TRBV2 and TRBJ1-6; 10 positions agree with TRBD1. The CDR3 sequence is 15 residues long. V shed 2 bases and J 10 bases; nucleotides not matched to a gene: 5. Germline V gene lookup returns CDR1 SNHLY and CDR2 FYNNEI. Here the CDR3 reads CASSEIGQGDSPLHF. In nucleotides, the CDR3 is TGTGCCAGCAGTGAAATCGGACAGGGGGACTCACCCCTCCACTTT.

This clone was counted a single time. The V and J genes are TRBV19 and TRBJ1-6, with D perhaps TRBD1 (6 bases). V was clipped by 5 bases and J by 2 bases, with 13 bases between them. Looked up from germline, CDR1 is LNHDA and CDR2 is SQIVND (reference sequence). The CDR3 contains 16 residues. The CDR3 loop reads CASSRDTGAYNSPLHF. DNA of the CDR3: TGTGCCAGTAGTCGGGACACCGGCGCCTATAATTCACCCCTCCACTTT.

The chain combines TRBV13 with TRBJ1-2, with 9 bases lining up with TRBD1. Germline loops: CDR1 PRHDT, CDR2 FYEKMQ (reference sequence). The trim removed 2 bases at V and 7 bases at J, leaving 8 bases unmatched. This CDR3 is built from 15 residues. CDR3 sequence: CASSLRDRVAGGYTF. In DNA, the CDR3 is TGTGCCAGCAGCTTAAGGGACAGGGTGGCAGGTGGCTACACCTTC.

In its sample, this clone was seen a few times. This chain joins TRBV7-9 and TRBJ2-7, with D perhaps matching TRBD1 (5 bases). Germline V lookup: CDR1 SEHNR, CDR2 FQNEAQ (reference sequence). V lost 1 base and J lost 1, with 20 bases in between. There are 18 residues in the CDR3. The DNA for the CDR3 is TGTGCCAGCAGCTTAGGAATAATTGGCAGGGCCACTTCCTACGAGCAGTACTTC. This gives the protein CASSLGIIGRATSYEQYF.

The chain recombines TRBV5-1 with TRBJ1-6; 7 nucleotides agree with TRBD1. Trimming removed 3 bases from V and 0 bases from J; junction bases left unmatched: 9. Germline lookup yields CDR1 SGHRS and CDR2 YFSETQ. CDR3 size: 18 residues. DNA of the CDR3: TGCGCCAGCAGCTCGAAAGGGGGCCCGAGCTCCTATAATTCACCCCTCCACTTT. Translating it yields CASSSKGGPSSYNSPLHF.

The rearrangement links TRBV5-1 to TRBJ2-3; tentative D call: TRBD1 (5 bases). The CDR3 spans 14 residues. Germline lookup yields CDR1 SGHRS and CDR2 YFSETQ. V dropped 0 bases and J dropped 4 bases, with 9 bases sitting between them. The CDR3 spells CASSLEVGADTQYF. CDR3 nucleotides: TGCGCCAGCAGCTTGGAGGTAGGGGCAGATACGCAGTATTTT.

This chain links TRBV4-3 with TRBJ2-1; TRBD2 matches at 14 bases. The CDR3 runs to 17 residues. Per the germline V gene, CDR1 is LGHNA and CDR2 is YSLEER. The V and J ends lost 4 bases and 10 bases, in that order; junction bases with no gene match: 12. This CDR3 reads CASSPHVGLAGGREQFF. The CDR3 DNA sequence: TGCGCCAGCAGCCCCCACGTAGGACTAGCGGGGGGAAGGGAGCAGTTCTTC.

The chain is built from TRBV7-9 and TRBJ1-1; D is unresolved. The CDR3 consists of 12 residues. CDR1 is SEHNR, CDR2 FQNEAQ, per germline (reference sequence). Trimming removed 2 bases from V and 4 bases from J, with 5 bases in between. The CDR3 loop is CASSLQRTEAFF. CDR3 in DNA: TGTGCCAGCAGCTTACAGCGCACTGAAGCTTTCTTT. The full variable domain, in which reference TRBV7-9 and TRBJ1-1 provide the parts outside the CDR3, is DTGVSQNPRHKITKRGQNVTFRCDPISEHNRLYWYRQTLGQGPEFLTYFQNEAQLEKSRLLSDRFSAERPKGSFSTLEIQRTEQGDSAMYLCASSLQRTEAFFGQGTRLTVV.

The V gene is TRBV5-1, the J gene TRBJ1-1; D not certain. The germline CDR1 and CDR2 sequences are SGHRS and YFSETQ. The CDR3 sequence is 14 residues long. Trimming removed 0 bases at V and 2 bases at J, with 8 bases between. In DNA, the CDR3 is TGCGCCAGCAGCTTGGATGCAGTCAACACTGAAGCTTTCTTT. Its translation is CASSLDAVNTEAFF.

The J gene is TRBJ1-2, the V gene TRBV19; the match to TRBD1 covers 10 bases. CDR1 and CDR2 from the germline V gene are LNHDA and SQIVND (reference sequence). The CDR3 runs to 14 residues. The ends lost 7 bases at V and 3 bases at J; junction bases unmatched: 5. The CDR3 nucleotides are TGTGCCAGTATCGACAGGGGGCGCGACTATGGCTACACCTTC. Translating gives CASIDRGRDYGYTF.

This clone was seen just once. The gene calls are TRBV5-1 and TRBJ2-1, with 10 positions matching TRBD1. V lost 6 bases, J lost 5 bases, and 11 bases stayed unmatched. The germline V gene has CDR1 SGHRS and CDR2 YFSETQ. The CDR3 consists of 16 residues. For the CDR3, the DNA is TGCGCCAGCAACCGAATACCGGGACAGGGGAACAATGAGCAGTTCTTC. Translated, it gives CASNRIPGQGNNEQFF.

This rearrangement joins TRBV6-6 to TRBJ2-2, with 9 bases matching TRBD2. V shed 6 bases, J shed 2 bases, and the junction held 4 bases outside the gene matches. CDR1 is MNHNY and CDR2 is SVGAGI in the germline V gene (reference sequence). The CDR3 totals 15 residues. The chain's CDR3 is CASRGGGDNTGELFF. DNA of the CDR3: TGTGCCAGCAGGGGCGGGGGGGATAACACCGGGGAGCTGTTTTTT.

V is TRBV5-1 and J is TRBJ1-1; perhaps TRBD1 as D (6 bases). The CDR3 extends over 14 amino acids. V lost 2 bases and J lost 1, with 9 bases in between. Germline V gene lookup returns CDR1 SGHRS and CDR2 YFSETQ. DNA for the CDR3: TGCGCCAGCAGCTTCGAGACAGGGAACACTGAAGCTTTCTTT. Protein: CASSFETGNTEAFF.

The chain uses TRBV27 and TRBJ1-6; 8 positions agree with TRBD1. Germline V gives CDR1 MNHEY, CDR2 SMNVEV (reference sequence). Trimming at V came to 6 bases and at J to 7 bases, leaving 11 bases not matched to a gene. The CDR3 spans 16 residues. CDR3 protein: CASSPGQGARNSPLHF. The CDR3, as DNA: TGTGCCAGCAGCCCCGGGCAGGGGGCAAGGAATTCACCCCTCCACTTT.

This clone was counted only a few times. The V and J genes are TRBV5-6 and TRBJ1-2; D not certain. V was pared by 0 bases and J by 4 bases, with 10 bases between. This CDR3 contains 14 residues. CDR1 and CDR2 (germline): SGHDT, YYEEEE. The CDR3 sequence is CASSLASVSYGYTF. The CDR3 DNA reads TGTGCCAGCAGCTTGGCGTCCGTCTCCTATGGCTACACCTTC.

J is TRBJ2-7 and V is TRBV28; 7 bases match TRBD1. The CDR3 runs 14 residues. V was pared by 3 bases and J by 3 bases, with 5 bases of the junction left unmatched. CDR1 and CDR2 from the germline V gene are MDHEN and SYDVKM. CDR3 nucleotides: TGTGCCAGCAGTTTCGGGTCAGGGGGCTACGAGCAGTACTTC. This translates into CASSFGSGGYEQYF.

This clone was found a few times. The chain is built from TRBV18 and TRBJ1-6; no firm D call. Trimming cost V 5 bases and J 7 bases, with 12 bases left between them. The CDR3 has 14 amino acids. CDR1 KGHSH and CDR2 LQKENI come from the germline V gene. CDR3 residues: CASSSIESNSPLHF. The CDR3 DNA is TGTGCCAGCTCATCAATAGAATCCAATTCACCCCTCCACTTT.

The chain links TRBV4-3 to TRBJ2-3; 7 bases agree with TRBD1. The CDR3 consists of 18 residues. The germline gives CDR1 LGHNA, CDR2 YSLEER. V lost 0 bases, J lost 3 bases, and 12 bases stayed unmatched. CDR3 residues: CASSQEGGQGVGTDTQYF. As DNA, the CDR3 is TGCGCCAGCAGCCAAGAGGGCGGGCAGGGGGTCGGTACAGATACGCAGTATTTT.

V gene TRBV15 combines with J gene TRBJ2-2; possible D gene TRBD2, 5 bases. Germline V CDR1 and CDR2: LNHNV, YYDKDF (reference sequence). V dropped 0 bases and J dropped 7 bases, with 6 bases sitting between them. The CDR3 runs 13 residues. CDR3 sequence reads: CATSRDRDGELFF. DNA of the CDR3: TGTGCCACCAGCAGAGATCGGGACGGGGAGCTGTTTTTT.

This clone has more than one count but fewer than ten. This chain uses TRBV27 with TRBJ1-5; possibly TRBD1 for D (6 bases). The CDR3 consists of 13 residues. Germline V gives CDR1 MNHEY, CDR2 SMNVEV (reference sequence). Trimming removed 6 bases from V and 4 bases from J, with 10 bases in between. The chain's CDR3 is CASSTDRNQPQHF. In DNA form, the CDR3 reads TGTGCCAGCAGCACCGACAGGAATCAGCCCCAGCATTTT.

This CDR3 is CASSLAGGGETQYF. The CDR3 nucleotides are TGTGCCAGCAGCTTAGCAGGGGGCGGGGAGACCCAGTACTTC. This sequence joins TRBV7-2 and TRBJ2-5; TRBD1 agrees at 7 bases. V shed 0 bases, J shed 5 bases, and the junction held 3 bases outside the gene matches. CDR3 length: 14 amino acids. CDR1 and CDR2 from the germline V gene are SGHTA and FQGNSA.

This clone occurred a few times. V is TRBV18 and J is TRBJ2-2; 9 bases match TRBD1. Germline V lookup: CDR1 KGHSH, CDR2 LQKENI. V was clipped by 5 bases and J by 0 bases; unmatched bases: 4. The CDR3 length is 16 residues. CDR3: CASSGQGKANTGELFF. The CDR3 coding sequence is TGTGCCAGCTCAGGACAGGGGAAGGCGAACACCGGGGAGCTGTTTTTT.

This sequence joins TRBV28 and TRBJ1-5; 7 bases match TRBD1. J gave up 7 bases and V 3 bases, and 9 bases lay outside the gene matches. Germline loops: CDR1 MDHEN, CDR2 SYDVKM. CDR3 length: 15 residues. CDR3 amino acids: CASSLYRGVGQPQHF. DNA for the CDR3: TGTGCCAGCAGTTTGTACAGGGGAGTGGGACAGCCCCAGCATTTT.

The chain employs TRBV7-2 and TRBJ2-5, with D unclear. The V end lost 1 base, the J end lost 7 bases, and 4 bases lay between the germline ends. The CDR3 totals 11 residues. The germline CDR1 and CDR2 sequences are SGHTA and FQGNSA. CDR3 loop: CASSLGRTQYF. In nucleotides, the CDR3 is TGTGCCAGCAGCTTAGGGAGGACCCAGTACTTC.

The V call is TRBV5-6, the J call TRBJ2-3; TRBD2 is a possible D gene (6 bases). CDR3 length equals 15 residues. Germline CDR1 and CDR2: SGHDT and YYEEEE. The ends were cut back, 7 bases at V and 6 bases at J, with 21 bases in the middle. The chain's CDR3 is CASRGISPYTDTQYF. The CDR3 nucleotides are TGTGCCAGCCGGGGGATTTCACCCTACACGGATACGCAGTATTTT.